These 11 T cell receptor beta chains were all obtained from the same sample, sequenced in a study of T-cell reconstitution after alpha-beta-depleted transplantation in children. As it was prepared, the TCRbeta library received unique molecular identifiers. One entry per CDR3 protein results from TCRdb running MiXCR on the PCR reads. The table includes some 6,000 distinct CDR3 sequences, 14% to 15% detected once. This specimen was PBMCs, taken before TCRalphabeta/CD19-depleted stem cell transplant. All receptors come from a boy aged 5 to 17 with acute lymphoblastic leukemia, due to receive a stem cell transplant.

There are many counts of this clonotype. The chain employs TRBV18 and TRBJ1-2; 9 bases agree with TRBD1. Germline lookup yields CDR1 KGHSH and CDR2 LQKENI. The CDR3 totals 16 residues. The ends lost 3 bases at V and 6 bases at J; junction bases unmatched: 11. Here the CDR3 DNA reads TGTGCCAGCTCACCCTATTCTCCGGGACAGGGCGATGGCTACACCTTC. Translation gives CASSPYSPGQGDGYTF.

Sample share makes this clonotype large (0.1 to 1%). CDR3 residues: CASSLSSTGGYEQYF. DNA of the CDR3: TGTGCCAGCAGCTTATCTTCGACAGGGGGCTACGAGCAGTACTTC. The V call is TRBV7-8, the J call TRBJ2-7; 9 bases are shared with TRBD1. There are 15 residues in the CDR3. Trimming cost V 2 bases and J 3 bases; bases outside gene matches: 5. Per germline, CDR1 SGHVS and CDR2 FQNEAQ. The full variable domain, its missing parts supplied by reference TRBV7-8 and TRBJ2-7, is GAGVSQSPRYKVAKRGQDVALRCDPISGHVSLFWYQQALGQGPEFLTYFQNEAQLDKSGLPSDRFFAERPEGSVSTLKIQRTQQEDSAVYLCASSLSSTGGYEQYFGPGTRLTVT.

This clonotype is classed as medium-sized. The V gene is TRBV6-1, the J gene TRBJ2-1, with 8 bases fitting TRBD2. The CDR3 is made up of 15 amino acids. Germline trimming cut 2 bases from V and 4 bases from J; bases unmatched to any gene: 4. Germline-derived CDR1 and CDR2 are MNHNS and SASEGT. The CDR3 protein is CASSERSGGYNEQFF. CDR3 nucleotides: TGTGCCAGCAGTGAAAGGTCGGGGGGGTACAATGAGCAGTTCTTC.

This clonotype was seen ten or more times. The chain recombines TRBV30 with TRBJ1-1; D might be TRBD1 (5 bases). Germline loops: CDR1 GTSNPN, CDR2 SVGIG (reference sequence). The CDR3 is 12 amino acids. Trimming stripped 0 bases from V and 11 bases from J, with 13 bases between. Written as DNA, the CDR3 is TGTGCCTGGAGTGTACTGGGACGTAATGCTTTCTTT. It translates to CAWSVLGRNAFF.

V gene TRBV6-2 or TRBV6-3 combines with J gene TRBJ1-1, with D perhaps matching TRBD1 (5 bases). V lost 2 bases and J 1 base, leaving 29 bases between the germline ends. Germline CDR1 reads MNHEY; CDR2 reads SVGEGT. The CDR3 has 21 amino acids. The CDR3, as DNA: TGTGCCAGCAGTTACCGACTATGGGGTCCGGGGCGGGAGACACCGAACACTGAAGCTTTCTTT. Amino acid sequence: CASSYRLWGPGRETPNTEAFF.

The J gene is TRBJ2-5, the V gene TRBV13, with a weak D call TRBD2 (6 bases). The length of the CDR3 is 12 residues. Trimming pared 6 bases from V and 5 bases from J, leaving 10 bases between. Germline CDR1 is PRHDT and CDR2 is FYEKMQ (reference sequence). In DNA, the CDR3 is TGTGCCAGCAGGACTCGGGGGGAGACCCAGTACTTC. Translation: CASRTRGETQYF.

By share of the sample, this clonotype is medium-sized. V and J are TRBV5-8 and TRBJ1-5, with D perhaps TRBD1 (6 bases). The V end lost 2 bases, the J end lost 1 base, and 10 bases lay between the germline ends. Germline values: CDR1 SGHTS, CDR2 YDEGEE. This CDR3 spans 15 amino acids. Here the CDR3 reads CASSFYQGSNQPQHF. The DNA for the CDR3 is TGTGCCAGCAGCTTTTACCAGGGGAGCAATCAGCCCCAGCATTTT.

This clonotype is deemed medium-sized. This chain uses TRBV20-1 with TRBJ2-7; TRBD1 agrees at 8 bases. V trimming: 1 base; J trimming: 2 bases; junction bases outside the gene matches: 4. This CDR3 is built from 14 residues. Germline lookup yields CDR1 DFQATT and CDR2 SNEGSKA (reference sequence). The CDR3 here is CSARGDRNTYEQYF. The CDR3 DNA follows: TGCAGTGCTAGAGGGGACAGGAATACCTACGAGCAGTACTTC.

This clonotype ranks as medium-sized (0.01 to 0.1%). This rearrangement joins TRBV10-3 to TRBJ2-1, with no clear D. V was shortened by 0 bases and J by 6 bases, with 12 bases between the two germline ends. Per germline, CDR1 ENHRY and CDR2 SYGVKD. The CDR3 spans 15 residues. The CDR3 sequence: CAISESFSTINEQFF. CDR3 bases: TGTGCCATCAGTGAGTCGTTTAGTACAATCAATGAGCAGTTCTTC.

This clonotype ranks as medium-sized (0.01 to 0.1%). The V gene is TRBV20-1, the J gene TRBJ1-5, with D maybe TRBD1 (5 bases). The germline V gene has CDR1 DFQATT and CDR2 SNEGSKA (reference sequence). The CDR3 contains 13 residues. Trimming pared 5 bases from V and 0 bases from J, leaving 8 bases between. The CDR3 loop is CSAVTDSNQPQHF. CDR3 DNA: TGCAGTGCTGTGACAGATAGCAATCAGCCCCAGCATTTT.

As concerns this clonotype: A read error may account for a junction end that differs from germline. The chain's CDR3 is CACSQDKLAGYISDTHYF. CDR3 nucleotides: TGTGCCTGCAGCCAAGATAAACTAGCGGGGTATATTTCAGATACGCATTATTTT. V gene TRBV3-1 combines with J gene TRBJ2-3; 10 bases match TRBD2. Germline assignment: CDR1 LGHDT and CDR2 YNNKEL (reference sequence). The length of the CDR3 is 18 residues.